Presented here are 32 T cell receptor beta chains from one specimen sequenced in a study of T cell repertoires in cytomegalovirus infection (dated by TCRdb to between 2017 and 2020). Their target antigens are unknown. Taken with the paper, the label for treatment or condition translates to: in vitro stimulation with specific CMV peptide epitopes to enrich CMV-specific T cells. For sequencing, an Illumina HiSeq 1500 was employed. Using fastp at Q25 and MiXCR, TCRdb reprocessed the public reads and kept productive beta chains. When rows share a CDR3 protein, they turn into one entry using the most common DNA and genes. Within this sample are around 770,000 distinct CDR3 sequences, with roughly 29% of them counted one time only. The leading ten clones occupy under 15% of the sample. Sequences were derived from cultured CD8+ T cells from PBMCs, sampled from culture after CMV antigen stimulation. The receptors were gathered from a human donor in good health (CMV status not recorded). Some clones in this sample may be carry-over from other donors' samples.

The rearrangement uses TRBV2 and TRBJ2-1, with 7 bases fitting TRBD1. CDR1 is SNHLY and CDR2 is FYNNEI in the germline V gene. The CDR3 spans 12 residues. Trimming removed 9 bases from V and 10 bases from J; junction bases left unmatched: 9. This CDR3 is CASLQGIGEQFF. Written as DNA, the CDR3 is TGTGCCAGTCTACAGGGGATTGGGGAGCAGTTCTTC.

The V call is TRBV20-1, the J call TRBJ1-2, with 8 bases lining up with TRBD1. Germline V gene data show CDR1 as DFQATT and CDR2 as SNEGSKA (reference sequence). J gave up 3 bases and V 6 bases, and 12 bases lay outside the gene matches. The CDR3 has 15 residues. The CDR3: CSAPTGEVYDYGYTF. The CDR3 bases are TGCAGTGCCCCGACAGGGGAGGTGTACGACTATGGCTACACCTTC.

This clonotype was counted between two and nine times. The chain has TRBV13 and TRBJ1-1, with a weak D call TRBD1 (5 bases). CDR1 and CDR2 (germline): PRHDT, FYEKMQ (reference sequence). V was pared by 5 bases and J by 1 base, with 20 bases between. This CDR3 is 17 amino acids long. The CDR3: CASSNRAAGRGNTEAFF. The CDR3 DNA reads as TGTGCCAGCAGCAATCGCGCGGCGGGGCGCGGGAACACTGAAGCTTTCTTT.

This clonotype was seen a few times. The chain combines TRBV6-5 with TRBJ1-2, with D maybe TRBD1 (6 bases). The CDR3 extends over 15 amino acids. CDR1 is MNHEY, CDR2 SVGAGI, per germline. Trimming left V 3 bases short and J 5 bases short, with 16 bases between. CDR3 loop: CASSYNPGHLYGYTF. Here the CDR3 DNA reads TGTGCCAGCAGTTATAACCCGGGACACCTATATGGCTACACCTTC.

This clonotype was observed a handful of times. This sequence joins TRBV19 and TRBJ2-1; D ambiguous. The germline V gene has CDR1 LNHDA and CDR2 SQIVND (reference sequence). This CDR3 region has 14 residues. V lost 7 bases to trimming and J lost 7 bases, with 17 bases between them. The CDR3 DNA is TGTGCCAGTATTGGTCTTGCCTCGTCAAATGAGCAGTTCTTC. This codes for CASIGLASSNEQFF.

V is TRBV7-6 and J is TRBJ2-6; 7 positions agree with TRBD1. The CDR3 spans 18 residues. The ends lost 5 bases at V and 2 bases at J; junction bases unmatched: 12. Germline V gene lookup returns CDR1 SGHVS and CDR2 FNYEAQ. CDR3 DNA sequence: TGTGCCAGCAGCCTCCCTGAGACAGGGTTAACTGGGGCCAACGTCCTGACTTTC. Protein: CASSLPETGLTGANVLTF.

V gene TRBV12-3 or TRBV12-4 combines with J gene TRBJ2-5; TRBD1 aligns across 7 bases. The CDR3 covers 15 residues. With 5 bases clipped from V and 1 base from J, the junction kept 7 bases outside the gene matches. The CDR3 sequence is CASSPYDRVQETQYF. The CDR3 DNA is TGTGCCAGCAGTCCCTATGACAGGGTCCAAGAGACCCAGTACTTC.

The V gene is TRBV6-6, the J gene TRBJ1-1; D unresolved. This CDR3 has 16 amino acids. Germline assignment: CDR1 MNHNY and CDR2 SVGAGI (reference sequence). Trimming removed 0 bases from V and 0 bases from J, with 11 bases in between. CDR3 sequence (DNA): TGTGCCAGCAGTTACTCGATAGAGTCAATGAACACTGAAGCTTTCTTT. Residues: CASSYSIESMNTEAFF.

The table lists this clonotype with many counts. This chain joins TRBV4-1 and TRBJ2-3; possibly TRBD1 or TRBD2 for D (5 bases each). The CDR3 runs 14 residues. The ends were cut back, 0 bases at V and 7 bases at J, with 11 bases in the middle. The germline V gene encodes CDR1 MGHRA and CDR2 YSYEKL. The chain's CDR3 is CASSQDQGRYTQYF. The CDR3 DNA reads TGCGCCAGCAGCCAAGATCAGGGACGATATACGCAGTATTTT.

The J gene is TRBJ1-1, the V gene TRBV19; the D gene is possibly TRBD1 (6 bases). CDR1 and CDR2 (germline): LNHDA, SQIVND (reference sequence). The CDR3 consists of 12 residues. The V end was cut by 7 bases, the J end by 4 bases, with 10 bases between. As DNA, the CDR3 is TGTGCCAGTAATGAAGGGGGCACTGAAGCTTTCTTT. It specifies CASNEGGTEAFF.

The V call is TRBV14, the J call TRBJ2-2, with 9 bases matching TRBD2. This CDR3 region has 18 residues. V shed 1 base and J 2 bases; nucleotides not matched to a gene: 8. The germline V gene encodes CDR1 SGHDN and CDR2 FVKESK. CDR3 protein: CASSQVRAGGINTGELFF. The CDR3 coding sequence is TGTGCCAGCAGCCAAGTACGAGCGGGGGGTATAAACACCGGGGAGCTGTTTTTT.

The V and J genes are TRBV19 and TRBJ2-6; D gene uncertain. The CDR3 contains 14 residues. Per the germline V gene, CDR1 is LNHDA and CDR2 is SQIVND (reference sequence). Trimming shortened V by 5 bases and J by 0 bases, and 5 bases separated the two germline ends. CDR3 DNA sequence: TGTGCCAGTAGTCCATACTCTGGGGCCAACGTCCTGACTTTC. As protein: CASSPYSGANVLTF.

This clonotype was picked up many times. The chain has TRBV7-2 and TRBJ1-1; no firm D call. The V end was cut by 1 base, the J end by 2 bases, with 14 bases between. Germline loops: CDR1 SGHTA, CDR2 FQGNSA. The CDR3 has 16 amino acids. CDR3 sequence: CASSLEVGGSNTEAFF. The CDR3 DNA follows: TGTGCCAGCAGCTTAGAAGTCGGCGGGAGCAACACTGAAGCTTTCTTT.

The rearrangement links TRBV7-6 to TRBJ2-5, with TRBD2 matching over 9 bases. Losses at the gene ends were 2 bases for V and 1 base for J; bases not matched to a gene: 2. Germline CDR1 is SGHVS and CDR2 is FNYEAQ. The CDR3 spans 15 residues. CDR3 loop: CASSLRRGGQETQYF. CDR3 bases: TGTGCCAGCAGCTTACGGCGGGGGGGCCAAGAGACCCAGTACTTC.

This chain connects TRBV29-1 to TRBJ2-2; 8 bases are a match to TRBD1. Germline V gene sequence: CDR1 SQVTM, CDR2 ANQGSEA. The CDR3 runs 14 residues. Trimming removed 3 bases from V and 5 bases from J; junction bases left unmatched: 5. CDR3 DNA: TGCAGCGTTGACTGGCAGGGGGCTACCGGGGAGCTGTTTTTT. It encodes CSVDWQGATGELFF.

The V call is TRBV4-1, the J call TRBJ2-1; D is possibly TRBD2 (6 bases). Germline V lookup: CDR1 MGHRA, CDR2 YSYEKL. V lost 2 bases and J lost 4, with 15 bases in between. The CDR3 is 16 residues long. CDR3 residues: CASSQNRRAGYNEQFF. CDR3 bases: TGCGCCAGCAGCCAAAATAGGCGGGCGGGATACAATGAGCAGTTCTTC.

This clonotype was recorded a few times. The chain links TRBV7-9 to TRBJ2-7, with D perhaps TRBD1 (5 bases). This CDR3 spans 13 amino acids. Looked up from germline, CDR1 is SEHNR and CDR2 is FQNEAQ (reference sequence). V was cut by 1 base and J by 7 bases, with 11 bases left in between. This CDR3 reads CASSLDGAREQYV. CDR3 sequence (DNA): TGTGCCAGCAGCTTAGATGGGGCGAGGGAGCAGTACGTC.

This clonotype was seen many times. The chain combines TRBV7-9 with TRBJ1-1; D gene ambiguous. The V and J ends lost 6 bases and 1 base respectively, with 12 bases between them. Germline CDR1 reads SEHNR; CDR2 reads FQNEAQ (reference sequence). The CDR3 runs to 14 residues. The CDR3 spells CASRHDGKNTEAFF. For the CDR3, the DNA is TGTGCCAGCAGACACGACGGGAAGAACACTGAAGCTTTCTTT.

This clonotype has only a few counts. The chain recombines TRBV7-9 with TRBJ1-5; 7 positions agree with TRBD1. Per the germline V gene, CDR1 is SEHNR and CDR2 is FQNEAQ (reference sequence). The CDR3 has 14 amino acids. V trimming: 6 bases; J trimming: 6 bases; junction bases outside the gene matches: 8. CDR3 region: CASSGTARGQPQHF. The CDR3 nucleotides are TGTGCCAGCAGTGGGACAGCGAGGGGTCAGCCCCAGCATTTT.

This sequence joins TRBV15 and TRBJ2-3, with D hard to call. The CDR3 length is 14 residues. Between the trimmed V and J ends, which lost 3 bases and 2 bases, there was a span of 9 bases. Per germline, CDR1 LNHNV and CDR2 YYDKDF (reference sequence). Here the CDR3 DNA reads TGTGCCACCAGCAGCTTCGGCCCCACAGATACGCAGTATTTT. This sequence encodes CATSSFGPTDTQYF.

J is TRBJ2-5 and V is TRBV12-3 or TRBV12-4; D possibly corresponds to TRBD2 (7 bases). The V end lost 6 bases, the J end lost 1 base, and 18 bases lay between the germline ends. This CDR3 contains 16 residues. The CDR3: CASSSSLGGGQETQYF. CDR3 in DNA: TGTGCCAGCAGCTCCTCCTTAGGGGGGGGCCAAGAGACCCAGTACTTC.

As regards this clonotype: Likely a read error: the CDR3 ends without its conserved phenylalanine or tryptophan. The V and J genes are TRBV2 and TRBJ1-1, with unresolved D. This CDR3 is built from 14 residues. Germline CDR1 SNHLY, CDR2 FYNNEI. The ends were cut back, 3 bases at V and 7 bases at J, with 15 bases in the middle. The CDR3 DNA is TGTGCCAGCAGTGATGAAGGGTACGACGATGAAGCTTTCATT. Its translation is CASSDEGYDDEAFI.

V is TRBV6-2 or TRBV6-3 and J is TRBJ2-7; D uncertain. CDR1 MNHEY and CDR2 SVGEGT come from the germline V gene. The V gene lost 6 bases and the J gene lost 4 bases, with 7 bases spanning the gap. This CDR3 has 11 amino acids. CDR3 DNA: TGTGCCAGCAGGAGTGGATACGAGCAGTACGTC. As protein: CASRSGYEQYV.

The chain carries TRBV13 and TRBJ2-1; 8 bases fit TRBD2. The V segment lost 5 bases and the J segment 5 bases; nucleotides outside the gene matches: 8. The CDR3 loop spans 15 amino acids. CDR1 is PRHDT, CDR2 FYEKMQ, per germline (reference sequence). Written as DNA, the CDR3 is TGTGCCAGCAGCCGGTTCGGGGGGGCCAACAATGAGCAGTTCTTC. It specifies CASSRFGGANNEQFF.

CDR3 amino acids: CASSFGTGEYEQYF. CDR3 bases: TGTGCCAGCAGTTTTGGGACAGGGGAGTACGAGCAGTACTTC. The chain carries TRBV27 and TRBJ2-7, with TRBD1 identical over 10 bases. The CDR3 is 14 residues long. The V segment lost 3 bases and the J segment 4 bases; nucleotides outside the gene matches: 3. Per the germline V gene, CDR1 is MNHEY and CDR2 is SMNVEV (reference sequence).

The V and J genes are TRBV2 and TRBJ2-1, with D possibly TRBD1 on 5 matching bases. Trimming cost V 6 bases and J 0 bases, with 12 bases left between them. Germline-derived CDR1 and CDR2 are SNHLY and FYNNEI. The CDR3 spans 15 residues. In nucleotides, the CDR3 is TGTGCCAGCAGACCCAGGGCTAGCTCCTACAATGAGCAGTTCTTC. Encoded protein: CASRPRASSYNEQFF.

The chain carries TRBV27 and TRBJ2-7, with D perhaps TRBD2 (6 bases). The CDR3 runs 14 residues. Trimming shortened V by 6 bases and J by 2 bases, and 14 bases separated the two germline ends. Looked up from germline, CDR1 is MNHEY and CDR2 is SMNVEV (reference sequence). Here the CDR3 DNA reads TGTGCCAGCAGGGGCGGGCGGGGCCCCTACGAGCAGTACTTC. Protein sequence: CASRGGRGPYEQYF.

This clonotype was seen more than once but under ten times. V and J are TRBV7-9 and TRBJ1-3; unclear D gene. Germline-derived CDR1 and CDR2 are SEHNR and FQNEAQ (reference sequence). Trimming pared 4 bases from V and 0 bases from J, leaving 16 bases between. This CDR3 contains 17 residues. The CDR3 protein is CASSSTRLESSGNTIYF. The CDR3 DNA reads TGTGCCAGCAGCTCTACAAGGTTAGAAAGCTCTGGAAACACCATATATTTT.

This clonotype came up a few times. The chain combines TRBV6-1 with TRBJ2-7, with no clear D. Trimming removed 7 bases at V and 0 bases at J, with 10 bases between. Germline values: CDR1 MNHNS, CDR2 SASEGT. This CDR3 is 13 amino acids long. This CDR3 is CASTPGGSYEQYF. CDR3 nucleotides: TGTGCCAGCACCCCCGGCGGCTCCTACGAGCAGTACTTC.

The chain links TRBV4-3 to TRBJ2-2, with a possible D match to TRBD2 (6 bases). Trimming removed 2 bases from V and 0 bases from J, with 13 bases in between. The CDR3 consists of 17 residues. The germline V gene encodes CDR1 LGHNA and CDR2 YSLEER. In DNA form, the CDR3 reads TGCGCCAGCAGCCAAAGAGGGGAGGAGGCGAACACCGGGGAGCTGTTTTTT. It is translated as CASSQRGEEANTGELFF.

This chain uses TRBV27 with TRBJ1-2; D is possibly TRBD1 (5 bases). This CDR3 is built from 13 residues. Looked up from germline, CDR1 is MNHEY and CDR2 is SMNVEV (reference sequence). With 1 base removed from V and 6 bases from J, the gap between germline ends came to 9 bases. CDR3 DNA sequence: TGTGCCAGCAGTTTATTCGGGACCGATGGCTACACCTTC. Amino acid sequence: CASSLFGTDGYTF.

This clonotype was seen more than once but under ten times. V gene TRBV4-3 combines with J gene TRBJ2-2; TRBD1 or TRBD2 may be the D gene (5 bases each). From germline, CDR1 is LGHNA and CDR2 YSLEER. Trimming stripped 0 bases from V and 4 bases from J, with 12 bases between. The CDR3 has 16 residues. CDR3 sequence (DNA): TGCGCCAGCAGCCAAGATGGTGGGGGTCCCACCGGGGAGCTGTTTTTT. Encoded protein: CASSQDGGGPTGELFF.